The 13 T cell receptor beta chains below come from one sample, sequenced in a study of shared clonotypes between healthy human individuals. Profiled with immunoSEQ multiplex PCR; TCRdb holds only in-frame clones, not every one. The sample shows 850,000 to 1,100,000 clones, 60% to 80% of them seen only once. The specimen was memory CD4+ T cells from PBMCs. The subset here: CD45RA-negative fraction. The receptors derive from a man aged 18 to 30 in good health. Some clones in this sample may be carry-over from other donors' samples.

This clone has only one observation. This chain joins TRBV5-1 and TRBJ1-1, with D possibly matching TRBD1 (5 bases). This CDR3 is 15 amino acids long. Germline CDR1 is SGHRS and CDR2 is YFSETQ. V was trimmed by 0 bases and J by 0 bases, leaving 9 bases between them. This CDR3 reads CASSLAEGMNTEAFF. DNA of the CDR3: TGCGCCAGCAGCTTGGCCGAGGGGATGAACACTGAAGCTTTCTTT.

The chain couples TRBV5-1 to TRBJ1-4; 11 nucleotides agree with TRBD1. The CDR3 is 15 residues long. Germline loops: CDR1 SGHRS, CDR2 YFSETQ. V dropped 4 bases and J dropped 7; count of bases not matched to a gene: 6. The CDR3 reads CASSNSGTGGEKLFF. CDR3 sequence (DNA): TGCGCCAGCAGCAACTCCGGGACAGGGGGTGAAAAACTGTTTTTT.

The V and J genes are TRBV30 and TRBJ1-2, with D tentatively TRBD1 (5 bases). CDR3 length equals 16 residues. Trimming stripped 3 bases from V and 0 bases from J, with 17 bases between. Germline V gene sequence: CDR1 GTSNPN, CDR2 SVGIG (reference sequence). The CDR3 loop reads CAWRDPRGGSNYGYTF. The CDR3 DNA reads TGTGCCTGGAGAGATCCTCGGGGCGGTTCTAACTATGGCTACACCTTC.

This clone came up once. The rearrangement links TRBV4-1 to TRBJ2-7; 9 positions agree with TRBD2. The CDR3 length is 18 residues. Germline loops: CDR1 MGHRA, CDR2 YSYEKL. V dropped 2 bases and J dropped 0; count of bases not matched to a gene: 11. CDR3 in DNA: TGCGCCAGCAGCCAACTACCGTCCCTAGCGGGACCCTCCTACGAGCAGTACTTC. Translated, it gives CASSQLPSLAGPSYEQYF.

A few counts support this clone. This chain connects TRBV29-1 to TRBJ1-1; D ambiguous. V lost 8 bases and J 0 bases, leaving 7 bases between the germline ends. Germline V gives CDR1 SQVTM, CDR2 ANQGSEA. This CDR3 region has 11 residues. CDR3 sequence reads: CSLTVNTEAFF. In DNA form, the CDR3 reads TGCAGCCTAACAGTGAACACTGAAGCTTTCTTT.

This clone was recorded a few times. The chain combines TRBV30 with TRBJ1-1; no clear D. The CDR3 is 14 residues long. The V end was cut by 0 bases, the J end by 5 bases, with 13 bases between. Germline CDR1 GTSNPN, CDR2 SVGIG (reference sequence). The CDR3 loop reads CAWSVNLVGTEAFF. In DNA form, the CDR3 reads TGTGCCTGGAGTGTAAATTTGGTGGGGACTGAAGCTTTCTTT.

V is TRBV5-4 and J is TRBJ2-5, with D maybe TRBD1 (5 bases). Germline CDR1 reads SGHNT; CDR2 reads YYREEE (reference sequence). CDR3 size: 14 residues. Trimming left V 4 bases short and J 4 bases short, with 14 bases between. The CDR3 region is CASSPQGYGETQYF. CDR3 DNA: TGTGCCAGCAGCCCTCAGGGTTATGGAGAGACCCAGTACTTC.

The V call is TRBV18, the J call TRBJ1-1; D is possibly TRBD1 (5 bases). Germline CDR1 and CDR2: KGHSH and LQKENI. The CDR3 spans 13 residues. Trimming took off 6 bases at V and 3 bases at J, with 11 bases between the two ends. The CDR3 protein is CASSQTVDTEAFF. The CDR3 DNA sequence: TGTGCCAGCTCTCAGACAGTTGACACTGAAGCTTTCTTT.

The chain uses TRBV28 and TRBJ1-5; no definite D call. The V and J ends lost 3 bases and 7 bases respectively, with 10 bases between them. This CDR3 has 13 amino acids. CDR1 MDHEN and CDR2 SYDVKM come from the germline V gene. The DNA for the CDR3 is TGTGCCAGCAGTTTGACGTTTAAGCAGCCCCAGCATTTT. It codes for CASSLTFKQPQHF.

The chain combines TRBV10-3 with TRBJ2-1; tentative D call: TRBD1 (5 bases). Per germline, CDR1 ENHRY and CDR2 SYGVKD. The CDR3 totals 16 residues. V shed 3 bases and J shed 0 bases, with 12 bases lying between them. CDR3 sequence: CAISDRVDSSYNEQFF. The CDR3 DNA is TGTGCCATCAGTGACAGGGTCGATAGCTCCTACAATGAGCAGTTCTTC.

V gene TRBV30 combines with J gene TRBJ2-7, with 14 bases fitting TRBD2. The CDR3 loop spans 13 amino acids. The germline V gene encodes CDR1 GTSNPN and CDR2 SVGIG (reference sequence). V shed 3 bases, J shed 8 bases, and the junction held 3 bases outside the gene matches. CDR3 amino acids: CAWRGLAGVKQYF. The CDR3 nucleotides are TGTGCCTGGAGGGGACTAGCGGGAGTTAAGCAGTACTTC.

This chain uses TRBV4-2 with TRBJ2-7, with a tentative D call TRBD1 (5 bases). The CDR3 has 15 residues. CDR1 and CDR2 from the germline V gene are LGHNA and YNFKEQ. With 1 base removed from V and 2 bases from J, the gap between germline ends came to 12 bases. This CDR3 is CASSQGSRQTYEQYF. The CDR3 bases are TGTGCCAGCAGCCAAGGCTCGCGACAGACCTACGAGCAGTACTTC.

This chain uses TRBV7-2 with TRBJ1-1, with TRBD1 matching over 8 bases. There are 14 residues in the CDR3. From germline, CDR1 is SGHTA and CDR2 FQGNSA. V lost 2 bases and J lost 5; bases outside the gene matches: 4. The CDR3 reads CASSLHRGDTEAFF. The CDR3 nucleotides read TGTGCCAGCAGCTTACACAGGGGGGATACTGAAGCTTTCTTT.